These 27 T cell receptor beta chains were sequenced from one sample in a study of T cells after posttransplantation cyclophosphamide. Cells defined as naive were viable CD3+CD4+ or CD3+CD8+ and CCR7+CD45RA+CD45RO-CD95-CD27+CD28+. Some clones are missing from TCRdb's copy, which holds only in-frame ones; the method was immunoSEQ multiplex PCR. Of approximately 28,000 clones in the sample, about nine tenths were seen once. The sequencing input was naive CD4+ T cells sorted from PBMCs. These receptors were taken from a woman aged 55-70 years in good health, CMV-negative, and a related stem cell transplant donor.

The rearrangement joins TRBV5-1 to TRBJ2-3, with 7 bases identical to TRBD1. V trimming: 1 base; J trimming: 0 bases; junction bases outside the gene matches: 2. Germline CDR1 SGHRS, CDR2 YFSETQ. There are 15 residues in the CDR3. DNA of the CDR3: TGCGCCAGCAGCTTGCGGGACAGCAGCACAGATACGCAGTATTTT. This translates into CASSLRDSSTDTQYF.

This chain links TRBV5-1 with TRBJ2-1; TRBD2 matches 11 bases. V was clipped by 4 bases and J by 1 base; unmatched bases: 4. Germline values: CDR1 SGHRS, CDR2 YFSETQ. The CDR3 spans 16 residues. DNA for the CDR3: TGCGCCAGCAGCCAGGGGACTAGCGGATCCTACAATGAGCAGTTCTTC. Its translation is CASSQGTSGSYNEQFF.

The chain uses TRBV9 and TRBJ2-3; 9 bases are a match to TRBD2. Germline V gene sequence: CDR1 SGDLS, CDR2 YYNGEE. This CDR3 region has 16 residues. J was trimmed by 4 bases and V by 0 bases; bases with no gene match: 6. CDR3 region: CASSVDGAGGSDTQYF. The DNA of the CDR3 is TGTGCCAGCAGCGTAGACGGAGCGGGAGGTTCAGATACGCAGTATTTT.

Comments on this clone: Mismatch with germline at one junction end may stem from a read error. The same CDR3 can be traced to other DNA sequences in this sample. The genes are TRBV9 and TRBJ2-3, with TRBD2 identical over 7 bases. The CDR3 contains 15 residues. Germline CDR1 and CDR2: SGDLS and YYNGEE. CDR3 in DNA: TGTGCCAGTAGCGCCGGGACTAAACGCGAGGATACGCAGTATTTT. Its translation is CASSAGTKREDTQYF. Based on the CDR3 plus reference TRBV9 and TRBJ2-3, the full variable domain is DSGVTQTPKHLITATGQRVTLRCSPRSGDLSVYWYQQSLDQGLQFLIQYYNGEERAKGNILERFSAQQFPDLHSELNLSSLELGDSALYFCASSAGTKREDTQYFGPGTRLTVL.

This clone was recorded once. The V call is TRBV18, the J call TRBJ1-2, with D possibly being TRBD1 (6 bases). CDR1 KGHSH and CDR2 LQKENI come from the germline V gene. The germline V and J ends were trimmed by 6 bases and 0 bases, with 14 bases remaining between them. The length of the CDR3 is 15 residues. CDR3 sequence reads: CASSRLDSSNYGYTF. CDR3 sequence (DNA): TGTGCCAGCTCCCGATTGGACAGCTCTAACTATGGCTACACCTTC.

In nucleotides, the CDR3 is TGTGCCAGCAGCTTAACACCTAGTGGCTACACCTTC. This sequence encodes CASSLTPSGYTF. This sequence joins TRBV11-2 and TRBJ1-2; D gene uncertain. The CDR3 has 12 residues. Trimming shortened V by 2 bases and J by 7 bases, and 8 bases separated the two germline ends. Germline assignment: CDR1 SGHAT and CDR2 FQNNGV.

This chain connects TRBV30 to TRBJ1-5; the D gene is possibly TRBD1 (5 bases). V was cut by 2 bases and J by 6 bases, with 17 bases left in between. The germline CDR1 and CDR2 sequences are GTSNPN and SVGIG (reference sequence). This CDR3 spans 15 amino acids. CDR3 amino acids: CAWSREGQGGQPQHF. The CDR3 DNA follows: TGTGCCTGGAGTCGGGAGGGGCAGGGAGGTCAGCCCCAGCATTTT.

The chain combines TRBV4-3 with TRBJ2-3; 8 bases fit TRBD2. Germline V gene sequence: CDR1 LGHNA, CDR2 YSLEER. J was trimmed by 11 bases and V by 1 base; bases with no gene match: 11. The CDR3 sequence is 15 residues long. The CDR3 DNA sequence: TGCGCCAGCAGCCAAGGGACCGGGGGGGCCAGGGAGCAGTATTTT. Translating it yields CASSQGTGGAREQYF.

This rearrangement joins TRBV27 to TRBJ2-5, with 8 bases lining up with TRBD1. Germline CDR1 and CDR2: MNHEY and SMNVEV (reference sequence). The CDR3 covers 14 residues. J gave up 5 bases and V 6 bases, and 8 bases lay outside the gene matches. The CDR3 region has the DNA TGTGCCAGCAGGAGGACAGGGTTGGGTGAGACCCAGTACTTC. Translation: CASRRTGLGETQYF.

This chain uses TRBV6-6 with TRBJ2-1, with 13 bases identical to TRBD2. Trimming removed 6 bases from V and 10 bases from J; junction bases left unmatched: 6. CDR1 is MNHNY and CDR2 is SVGAGI in the germline V gene (reference sequence). The CDR3 is 14 amino acids. Here the CDR3 reads CASRTSGGRVEQFF. The CDR3 nucleotides are TGTGCCAGCAGGACTAGCGGGGGGCGGGTGGAGCAGTTCTTC.

This sequence joins TRBV10-3 and TRBJ2-5; 15 bases fit TRBD2. With V trimmed by 8 bases and J by 5 bases, 6 bases remained unmatched. The CDR3 totals 15 residues. Germline CDR1 and CDR2: ENHRY and SYGVKD. CDR3 residues: CAIGLAGGMGETQYF. The DNA of the CDR3 is TGTGCCATCGGACTAGCGGGGGGGATGGGGGAGACCCAGTACTTC.

J is TRBJ2-5 and V is TRBV19; D not resolved. The CDR3 contains 12 residues. Germline values: CDR1 LNHDA, CDR2 SQIVND (reference sequence). V was clipped by 6 bases and J by 5 bases, with 10 bases between them. The CDR3 coding sequence is TGTGCCAGTAGAGAACTAAAGGAGACCCAGTACTTC. It yields the protein CASRELKETQYF.

The chain recombines TRBV5-4 with TRBJ2-1, with a tentative D call TRBD2 (5 bases). CDR1 and CDR2 from the germline V gene are SGHNT and YYREEE (reference sequence). Trimming pared 6 bases from V and 0 bases from J, leaving 19 bases between. The CDR3 is 17 amino acids. The CDR3 spells CASNPGVPLSSYNEQFF. The CDR3 bases are TGTGCCAGCAACCCCGGGGTCCCATTAAGCTCCTACAATGAGCAGTTCTTC.

This chain joins TRBV10-2 and TRBJ2-5; D possibly corresponds to TRBD2 (6 bases). Germline V lookup: CDR1 WSHSY, CDR2 SAAADI. The CDR3 spans 14 residues. Trimming removed 4 bases from V and 6 bases from J, with 15 bases in between. The chain's CDR3 is CASSGLAQVKTQYF. DNA for the CDR3: TGCGCCAGCAGTGGGCTAGCGCAGGTAAAGACCCAGTACTTC.

The chain recombines TRBV28 with TRBJ2-7; 8 bases match TRBD1. V gave up 5 bases and J gave up 2 bases; unmatched junction bases: 8. This CDR3 spans 15 amino acids. In germline, CDR1 is MDHEN, CDR2 SYDVKM. CDR3: CASSMTGAPTYEQYF. CDR3 in DNA: TGTGCCAGCAGTATGACAGGGGCCCCAACCTACGAGCAGTACTTC.

The chain links TRBV4-2 to TRBJ2-1; 7 bases align to TRBD2. The V gene's germline CDR1 is LGHNA and CDR2 YNFKEQ. V was pared by 2 bases and J by 2 bases, with 6 bases of the junction left unmatched. The CDR3 is 16 residues long. The CDR3 DNA follows: TGTGCCAGCAGCCAACAACGACTAGCTCCCTACAATGAGCAGTTCTTC. Encoded protein: CASSQQRLAPYNEQFF.

This clone appeared a single time. This sequence joins TRBV7-2 and TRBJ2-7; D is perhaps TRBD2 (6 bases). The germline V and J ends were trimmed by 0 bases and 3 bases, with 9 bases remaining between them. The germline V gene encodes CDR1 SGHTA and CDR2 FQGNSA. The CDR3 loop spans 14 amino acids. In DNA, the CDR3 is TGTGCCAGCAGCTTAGCGAGGGAGGACTACGAGCAGTACTTC. It is translated as CASSLAREDYEQYF.

The chain employs TRBV5-1 and TRBJ1-1, with TRBD1 matching over 7 bases. Germline loops: CDR1 SGHRS, CDR2 YFSETQ. With 5 bases clipped from V and 0 bases from J, the junction kept 4 bases outside the gene matches. CDR3 size: 14 residues. CDR3 nucleotides: TGCGCCAGCAGTCAGGGGGGAGTGAACACTGAAGCTTTCTTT. It specifies CASSQGGVNTEAFF.

The V call is TRBV4-1, the J call TRBJ2-5; 9 bases agree with TRBD1. With 0 bases clipped from V and 5 bases from J, the junction kept 7 bases outside the gene matches. Germline CDR1 reads MGHRA; CDR2 reads YSYEKL. The CDR3 length is 16 residues. CDR3: CASSQDGHRGLETQYF. CDR3 DNA sequence: TGCGCCAGCAGCCAAGATGGGCACAGGGGGCTGGAGACCCAGTACTTC.

V and J are TRBV7-2 and TRBJ2-7, with a weak D call TRBD2 (6 bases). This CDR3 has 14 residues. Germline CDR1 SGHTA, CDR2 FQGNSA. The V gene lost 2 bases and the J gene lost 2 bases, with 10 bases spanning the gap. Written as DNA, the CDR3 is TGTGCCAGCAGCTTACCACTAGCAACCTACGAGCAGTACTTC. Protein product: CASSLPLATYEQYF.

This clone appeared a single time. J is TRBJ1-3 and V is TRBV18; 8 bases are shared with TRBD1. With 3 bases clipped from V and 0 bases from J, the junction kept 7 bases outside the gene matches. CDR3 size: 17 residues. The germline gives CDR1 KGHSH, CDR2 LQKENI. The CDR3: CASSPAGGSLSGNTIYF. CDR3 bases: TGTGCCAGCTCACCCGCAGGGGGCAGTCTCTCTGGAAACACCATATATTTT. Full variable domain (outside the CDR3, taken from reference TRBV18 and TRBJ1-3): NAGVMQNPRHLVRRRGQEARLRCSPMKGHSHVYWYRQLPEEGLKFMVYLQKENIIDESGMPKERFSAEFPKEGPSILRIQQVVRGDSAAYFCASSPAGGSLSGNTIYFGEGSWLTVV.

CDR3: CASRGTETIYEQYF. The CDR3, as DNA: TGTGCCAGCAGAGGGACAGAGACCATCTACGAGCAGTACTTC. The chain uses TRBV2 and TRBJ2-7; 7 nucleotides agree with TRBD1. Germline-derived CDR1 and CDR2 are SNHLY and FYNNEI. Trimming at V came to 6 bases and at J to 3 bases, leaving 8 bases not matched to a gene. This CDR3 is 14 amino acids long.

V gene TRBV11-2 combines with J gene TRBJ2-1; D perhaps matches TRBD1 (5 bases). This CDR3 has 15 amino acids. Germline V gene lookup returns CDR1 SGHAT and CDR2 FQNNGV. V was cut by 5 bases and J by 3 bases, with 14 bases left in between. The CDR3 spells CASSRIGVVYNEQFF. In DNA, the CDR3 is TGTGCCAGCAGCCGTATAGGGGTGGTCTACAATGAGCAGTTCTTC.

The chain combines TRBV10-2 with TRBJ2-7; TRBD2 might be the D (6 bases). There are 14 residues in the CDR3. V was cut by 1 base and J by 5 bases, with 12 bases left in between. Germline CDR1 and CDR2: WSHSY and SAAADI. The CDR3 spells CASSEWRESHEQYF. The CDR3 DNA sequence: TGCGCCAGCAGTGAGTGGCGGGAATCCCACGAGCAGTACTTC.

V gene TRBV18 combines with J gene TRBJ2-3, with 9 bases that match TRBD2. Unmatched junction bases numbered 4, after V lost 6 bases and J lost 0 bases. The CDR3 has 15 residues. Germline V gives CDR1 KGHSH, CDR2 LQKENI. The CDR3 region is CASSQTSGSTDTQYF. CDR3 nucleotides: TGTGCCAGCTCGCAAACTAGCGGGAGCACAGATACGCAGTATTTT.

The chain uses TRBV6-4 and TRBJ1-1, with TRBD1 matching 8 bases. J was trimmed by 5 bases and V by 4 bases; bases with no gene match: 3. The CDR3 is 13 residues long. Germline CDR1 MRHNA, CDR2 SNTAGT. The CDR3 DNA is TGTGCCAGCAGTGCACAGGGGGTTACTGAAGCTTTCTTT. Translating gives CASSAQGVTEAFF.

CDR3 protein: CASSRQGKTSYEQYF. The DNA for the CDR3 is TGTGCCAGCAGCCGACAGGGAAAAACCTCCTACGAGCAGTACTTC. The J gene is TRBJ2-7, the V gene TRBV28; 7 positions match TRBD1. CDR3 length: 15 amino acids. In germline, CDR1 is MDHEN, CDR2 SYDVKM. J was trimmed by 0 bases and V by 6 bases; bases with no gene match: 8. Together with reference TRBV28 and TRBJ2-7, the CDR3 gives the full variable domain: DVKVTQSSRYLVKRTGEKVFLECVQDMDHENMFWYRQDPGLGLRLIYFSYDVKMKEKGDIPEGYSVSREKKERFSLILESASTNQTSMYLCASSRQGKTSYEQYFGPGTRLTVT.